This T cell receptor (beta chain) emerged from a study of T-cell reconstitution after alpha-beta-depleted transplantation in children. Study-level results: About two months after transplant, alpha-beta T cells reportedly came from several hundred expanded graft clones.

This clonotype was picked up many times. As yet, its antigen is unknown. Per germline, CDR1 SQVTM and CDR2 ANQGSEA. The V end was cut by 1 base, the J end by 3 bases, with 10 bases between. The CDR3 has 13 amino acids. Preparation of the TCRbeta library involved a method that used unique molecular identifiers. TCRdb processed the PCR reads anew with MiXCR; each CDR3 protein has one entry. The repertoire holds 670,000 or so distinct CDR3 sequences, roughly 14% seen once, with 0.79% in the top ten. The receptor was derived from a girl aged 2 to 10 with congenital amegakaryocytic thrombocytopenia, due to receive a stem cell transplant. The V and J genes are TRBV29-1 and TRBJ2-7; D gene ambiguous. The specimen was PBMCs, collected before TCRalphabeta/CD19-depleted stem cell transplant. CDR3 coding DNA: TGCAGCGTTGAAGGAGACGGCAACTACGAGCAGTACTTC. Protein: CSVEGDGNYEQYF.